This T cell receptor (beta chain) originates from a study of T cell repertoires in cytomegalovirus infection. This CDR3 has 13 amino acids. V lost 5 bases to trimming and J lost 7 bases; unmatched junction nucleotides: 4. Germline V gene sequence: CDR1 DFQATT, CDR2 SNEGSKA (reference sequence). TCRdb re-derived calls from the reads in MiXCR, one entry per CDR3 protein. The sample holds roughly 240,000 distinct CDR3 sequences, approximately 6.7% seen once. Note on this clonotype: Its matching antigen is unknown.

Overall study findings and caveats: Dominant in the ex vivo response were TCR beta clonotypes restricted by HLA-C and specific for CMV. The study identified carriers of CMV plus the relevant HLA from cumulative public TCR beta family frequency.

The gene calls are TRBV20-1 and TRBJ1-6, with 8 nucleotides matching TRBD1. The sequencing sample was made of PBMCs. The TCR originated in a human donor in good health (CMV status not recorded). Some clones in this sample may be carry-over from other donors' samples. The CDR3 DNA is TGCAGTGCTGGGACAGGCAGAAATTCACCCCTCCACTTT. It translates to CSAGTGRNSPLHF.